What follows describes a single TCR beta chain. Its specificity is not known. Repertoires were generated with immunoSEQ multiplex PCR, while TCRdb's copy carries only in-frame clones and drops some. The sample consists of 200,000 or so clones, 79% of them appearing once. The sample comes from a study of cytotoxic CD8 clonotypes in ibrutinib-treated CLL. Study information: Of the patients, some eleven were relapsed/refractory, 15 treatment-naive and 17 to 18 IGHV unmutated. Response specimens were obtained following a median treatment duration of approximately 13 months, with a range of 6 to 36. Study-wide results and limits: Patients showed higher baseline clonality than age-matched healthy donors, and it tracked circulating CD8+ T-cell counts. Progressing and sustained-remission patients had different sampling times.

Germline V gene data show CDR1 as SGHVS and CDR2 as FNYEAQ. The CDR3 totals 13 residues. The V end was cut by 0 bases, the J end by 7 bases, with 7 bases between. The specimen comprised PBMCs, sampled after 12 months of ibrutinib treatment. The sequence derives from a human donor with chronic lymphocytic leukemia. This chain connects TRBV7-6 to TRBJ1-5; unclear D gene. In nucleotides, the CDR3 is TGTGCCAGCAGCTTAGCGCTCGGGCAGCCCCAGCATTTT. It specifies CASSLALGQPQHF.